This TCR beta chain was captured in a study of T cell clonality in common variable immunodeficiency. The CDR3 runs 13 residues. CDR1 is SNHLY, CDR2 FYNNEI, per germline. Trimming shortened V by 8 bases and J by 6 bases, and 13 bases separated the two germline ends. Here immunoSEQ multiplex PCR was the method, and the copy in TCRdb shows in-frame clones only, minus some. Recorded here are 40,000 to 45,000 clones, none singletons. This clone was seen repeatedly, ten times or more. The read terminates 3 residues before the CDR3 end, so the remaining end is supplied by the germline J gene. The J gene is TRBJ2-2, the V gene TRBV2, with D possibly being TRBD2 (5 bases). This TCR derives from a person between 18 and 75 years old in good health. The sequencing sample was made of peripheral blood mononuclear cells. The part of the CDR3 DNA that was read is TGTGCCAGCTCCTATACCGGGGCCGGGGAG. It specifies CASSYTGAGE. The CDR3 in full is CASSYTGAGELFF.